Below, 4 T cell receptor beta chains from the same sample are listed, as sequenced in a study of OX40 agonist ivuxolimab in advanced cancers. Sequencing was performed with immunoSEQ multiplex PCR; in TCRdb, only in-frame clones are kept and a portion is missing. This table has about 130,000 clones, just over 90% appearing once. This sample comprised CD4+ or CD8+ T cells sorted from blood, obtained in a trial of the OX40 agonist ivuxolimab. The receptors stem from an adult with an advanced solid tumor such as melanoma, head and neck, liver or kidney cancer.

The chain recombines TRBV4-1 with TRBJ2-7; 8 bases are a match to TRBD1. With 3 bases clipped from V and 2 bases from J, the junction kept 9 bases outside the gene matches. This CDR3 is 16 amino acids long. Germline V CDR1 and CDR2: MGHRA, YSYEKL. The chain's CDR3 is CASSQGRDRFTYEQYF. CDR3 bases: TGCGCCAGCAGCCAGGGGCGGGACAGGTTTACCTACGAGCAGTACTTC.

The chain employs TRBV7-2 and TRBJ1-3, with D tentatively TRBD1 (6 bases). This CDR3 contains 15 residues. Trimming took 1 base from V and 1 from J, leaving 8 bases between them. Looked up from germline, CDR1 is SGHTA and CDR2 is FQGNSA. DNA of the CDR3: TGTGCCAGCAGCTTAGACAGGGTTTCTGGAAACACCATATATTTT. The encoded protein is CASSLDRVSGNTIYF.

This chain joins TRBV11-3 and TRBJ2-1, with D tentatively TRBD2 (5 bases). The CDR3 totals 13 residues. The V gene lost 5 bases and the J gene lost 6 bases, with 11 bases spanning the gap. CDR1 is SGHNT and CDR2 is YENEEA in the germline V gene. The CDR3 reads CASSTAGGNEQFF. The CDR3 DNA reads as TGTGCCAGCAGCACGGCGGGTGGCAATGAGCAGTTCTTC.

CDR3 sequence (DNA): TGTGCCAGCAGCTTAGGAATGGGACGACAGGGAAGCACTGAAGCTTTCTTT. Amino acid sequence: CASSLGMGRQGSTEAFF. The rearrangement links TRBV9 to TRBJ1-1; 7 bases agree with TRBD1. CDR3 length: 17 amino acids. Trimming took 4 bases from V and 4 from J; bases not matched to a gene: 16. Germline-derived CDR1 and CDR2 are SGDLS and YYNGEE.